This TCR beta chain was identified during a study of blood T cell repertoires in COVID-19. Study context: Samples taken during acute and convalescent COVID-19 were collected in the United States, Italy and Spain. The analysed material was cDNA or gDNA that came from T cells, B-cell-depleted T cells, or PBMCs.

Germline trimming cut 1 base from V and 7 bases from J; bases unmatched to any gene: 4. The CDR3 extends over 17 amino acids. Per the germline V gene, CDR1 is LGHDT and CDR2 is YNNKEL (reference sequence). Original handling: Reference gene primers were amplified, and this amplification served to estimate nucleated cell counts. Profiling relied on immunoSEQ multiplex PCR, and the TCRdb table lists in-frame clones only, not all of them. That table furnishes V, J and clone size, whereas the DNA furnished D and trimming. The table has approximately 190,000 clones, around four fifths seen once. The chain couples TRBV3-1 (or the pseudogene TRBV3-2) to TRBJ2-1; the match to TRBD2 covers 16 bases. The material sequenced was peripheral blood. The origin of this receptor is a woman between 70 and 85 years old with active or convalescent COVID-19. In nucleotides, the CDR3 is TGTGCCAGCAGCCAAGGGGGACTAGCGGGAGGGCCGAATGAGCAGTTCTTC. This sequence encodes CASSQGGLAGGPNEQFF.